The entry that follows covers one T cell receptor beta chain sequence. The repertoire was sequenced with immunoSEQ multiplex PCR; TCRdb's copy has only in-frame clones and lacks some. The top ten hold about 0.014% of the sample, which has roughly 500,000 clones, approximately 80% seen once. Unmatched junction bases numbered 3, after V lost 2 bases and J lost 0 bases. The germline gives CDR1 MNHNS, CDR2 SASEGT. The CDR3 consists of 16 residues. These data are taken from a study of shared T cell receptors in the human thymus. These records were also assigned to another study, of human thymus T cells. Per that paper: From resections taken during corrective heart surgery, the thymus tissue was obtained.

This chain connects TRBV6-1 to TRBJ2-7, with 11 bases identical to TRBD2. Sequencing was carried out using thymocytes. The receptor was isolated from a boy younger than two with a congenital heart defect. The CDR3: CASSELGLADSYEQYF. The CDR3 nucleotides read TGTGCCAGCAGTGAACTGGGACTAGCGGACTCCTACGAGCAGTACTTC.